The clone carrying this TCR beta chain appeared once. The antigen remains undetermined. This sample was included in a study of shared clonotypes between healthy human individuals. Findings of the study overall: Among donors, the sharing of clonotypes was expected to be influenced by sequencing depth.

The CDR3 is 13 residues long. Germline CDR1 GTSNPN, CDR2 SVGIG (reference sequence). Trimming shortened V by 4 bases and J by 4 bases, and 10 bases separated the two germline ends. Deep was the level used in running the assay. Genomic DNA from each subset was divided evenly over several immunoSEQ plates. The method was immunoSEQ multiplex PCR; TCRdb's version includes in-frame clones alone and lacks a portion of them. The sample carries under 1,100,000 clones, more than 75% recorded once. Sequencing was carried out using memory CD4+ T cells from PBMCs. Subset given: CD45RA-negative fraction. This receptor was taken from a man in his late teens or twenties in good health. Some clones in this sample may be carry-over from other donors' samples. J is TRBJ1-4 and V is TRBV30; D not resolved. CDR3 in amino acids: CAWTPGLNEKLFF. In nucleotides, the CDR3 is TGTGCCTGGACTCCGGGTCTTAATGAAAAACTGTTTTTT. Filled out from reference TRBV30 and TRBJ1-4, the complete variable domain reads SQTIHQWPATLVQPVGSPLSLECTVEGTSNPNLYWYRQAAGRGLQLLFYSVGIGQISSEVPQNLSASRPQDRQFILSSKKLLLSDSGFYLCAWTPGLNEKLFFGSGTQLSVL.